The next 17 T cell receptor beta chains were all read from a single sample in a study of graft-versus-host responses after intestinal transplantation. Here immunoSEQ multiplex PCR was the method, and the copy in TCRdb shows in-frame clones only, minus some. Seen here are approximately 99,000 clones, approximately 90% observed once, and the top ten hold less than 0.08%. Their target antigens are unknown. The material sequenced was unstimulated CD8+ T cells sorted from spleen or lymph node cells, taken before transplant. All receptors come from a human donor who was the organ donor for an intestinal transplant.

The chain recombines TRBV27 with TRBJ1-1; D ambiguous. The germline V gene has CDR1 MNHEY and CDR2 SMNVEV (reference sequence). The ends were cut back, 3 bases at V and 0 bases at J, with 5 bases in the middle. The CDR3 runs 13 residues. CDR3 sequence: CASSFSVNTEAFF. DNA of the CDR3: TGTGCCAGCAGTTTTTCAGTGAACACTGAAGCTTTCTTT.

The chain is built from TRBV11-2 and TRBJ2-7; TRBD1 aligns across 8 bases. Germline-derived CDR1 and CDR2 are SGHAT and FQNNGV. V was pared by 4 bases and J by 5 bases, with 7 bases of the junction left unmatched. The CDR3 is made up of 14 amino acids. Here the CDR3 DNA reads TGTGCCAGCAGCTCATCGTCGGGACAGGACGAGCAGTACTTC. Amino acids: CASSSSSGQDEQYF.

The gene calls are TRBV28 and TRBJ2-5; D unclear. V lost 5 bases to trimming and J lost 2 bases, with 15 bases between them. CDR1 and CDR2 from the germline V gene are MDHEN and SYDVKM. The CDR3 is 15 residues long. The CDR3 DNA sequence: TGTGCCAGCAGTGGCCGTTGGTTCGGGCAAGAGACCCAGTACTTC. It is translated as CASSGRWFGQETQYF.

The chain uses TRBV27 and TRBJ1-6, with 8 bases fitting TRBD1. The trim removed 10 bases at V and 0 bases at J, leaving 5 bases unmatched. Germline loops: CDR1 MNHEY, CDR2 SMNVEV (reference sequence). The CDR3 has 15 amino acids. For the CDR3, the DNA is TGTGCCACGGGACAGGAGAGCTCCTATAATTCACCCCTCCACTTT. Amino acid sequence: CATGQESSYNSPLHF.

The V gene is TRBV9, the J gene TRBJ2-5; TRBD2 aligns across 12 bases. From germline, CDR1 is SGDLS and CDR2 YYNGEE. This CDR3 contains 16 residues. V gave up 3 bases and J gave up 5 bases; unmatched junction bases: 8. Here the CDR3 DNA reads TGTGCCAGCAGCGGACTAGCGGGAGCCTCCTGGGAGACCCAGTACTTC. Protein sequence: CASSGLAGASWETQYF.

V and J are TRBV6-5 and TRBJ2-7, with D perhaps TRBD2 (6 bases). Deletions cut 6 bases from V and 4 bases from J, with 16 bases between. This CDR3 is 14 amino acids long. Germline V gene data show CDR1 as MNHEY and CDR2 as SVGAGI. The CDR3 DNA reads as TGTGCCAGCAGCCCGACGGGAGCGGCTTACGAGCAGTACTTC. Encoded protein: CASSPTGAAYEQYF.

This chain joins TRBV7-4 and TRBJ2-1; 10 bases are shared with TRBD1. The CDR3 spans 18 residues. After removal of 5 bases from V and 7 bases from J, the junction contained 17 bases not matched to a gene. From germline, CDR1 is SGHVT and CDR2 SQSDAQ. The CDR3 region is CASSGGGQGLHPENEQFF. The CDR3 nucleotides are TGTGCCAGCAGCGGGGGGGGACAGGGGCTTCACCCGGAAAATGAGCAGTTCTTC.

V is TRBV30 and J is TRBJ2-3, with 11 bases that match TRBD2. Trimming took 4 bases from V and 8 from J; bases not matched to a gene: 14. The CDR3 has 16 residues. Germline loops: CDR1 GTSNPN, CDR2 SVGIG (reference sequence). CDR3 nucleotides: TGTGCCTGGATAGATCCGGGACTAGCGGATCCTGGTACGCAGTATTTT. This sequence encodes CAWIDPGLADPGTQYF. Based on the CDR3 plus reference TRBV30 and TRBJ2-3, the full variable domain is SQTIHQWPATLVQPVGSPLSLECTVEGTSNPNLYWYRQAAGRGLQLLFYSVGIGQISSEVPQNLSASRPQDRQFILSSKKLLLSDSGFYLCAWIDPGLADPGTQYFGPGTRLTVL.

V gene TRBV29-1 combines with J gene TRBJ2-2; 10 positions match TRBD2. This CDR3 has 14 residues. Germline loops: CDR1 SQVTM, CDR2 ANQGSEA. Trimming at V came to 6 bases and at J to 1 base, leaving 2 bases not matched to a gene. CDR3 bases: TGCAGCGTCAGCGGGGGGGAGAACACCGGGGAGCTGTTTTTT. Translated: CSVSGGENTGELFF.

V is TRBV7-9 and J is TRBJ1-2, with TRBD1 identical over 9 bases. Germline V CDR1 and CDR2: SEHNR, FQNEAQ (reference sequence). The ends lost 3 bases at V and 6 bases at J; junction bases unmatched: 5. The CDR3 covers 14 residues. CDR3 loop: CASSFPGQGDGYTF. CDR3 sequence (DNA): TGTGCCAGCAGCTTTCCGGGACAGGGAGATGGCTACACCTTC.

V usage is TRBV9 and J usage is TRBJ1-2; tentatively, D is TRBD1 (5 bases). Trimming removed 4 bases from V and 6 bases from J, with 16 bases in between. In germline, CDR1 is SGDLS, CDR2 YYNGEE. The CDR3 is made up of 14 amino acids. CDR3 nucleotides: TGTGCCAGCAGCCCGCGGGAGGGGAGGAATGGCTACACCTTC. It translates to CASSPREGRNGYTF.

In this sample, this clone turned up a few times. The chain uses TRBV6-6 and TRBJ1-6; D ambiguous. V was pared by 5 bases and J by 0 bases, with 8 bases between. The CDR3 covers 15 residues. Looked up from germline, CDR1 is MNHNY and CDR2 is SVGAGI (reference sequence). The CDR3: CASSDKSSYNSPLHF. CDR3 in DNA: TGTGCCAGCAGTGATAAGAGCTCCTATAATTCACCCCTCCACTTT.

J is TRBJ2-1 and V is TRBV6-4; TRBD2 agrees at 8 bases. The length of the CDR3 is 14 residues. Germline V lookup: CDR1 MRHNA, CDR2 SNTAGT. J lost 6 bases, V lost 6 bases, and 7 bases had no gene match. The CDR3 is CASSASGGVNEQFF. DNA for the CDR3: TGTGCCAGCAGCGCCTCGGGAGGGGTCAATGAGCAGTTCTTC.

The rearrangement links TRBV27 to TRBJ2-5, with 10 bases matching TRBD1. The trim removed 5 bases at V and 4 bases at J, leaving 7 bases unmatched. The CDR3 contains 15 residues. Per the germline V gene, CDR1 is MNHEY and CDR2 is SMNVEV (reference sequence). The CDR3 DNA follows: TGTGCCAGCAGTAAAATCCGGGACAGGGGAGAGACCCAGTACTTC. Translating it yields CASSKIRDRGETQYF.

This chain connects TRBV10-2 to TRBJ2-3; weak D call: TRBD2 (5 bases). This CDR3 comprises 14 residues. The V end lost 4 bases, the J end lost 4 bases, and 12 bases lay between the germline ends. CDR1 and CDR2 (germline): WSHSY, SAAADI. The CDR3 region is CASSGTPSADTQYF. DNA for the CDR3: TGCGCCAGCAGTGGGACTCCCTCAGCAGATACGCAGTATTTT.

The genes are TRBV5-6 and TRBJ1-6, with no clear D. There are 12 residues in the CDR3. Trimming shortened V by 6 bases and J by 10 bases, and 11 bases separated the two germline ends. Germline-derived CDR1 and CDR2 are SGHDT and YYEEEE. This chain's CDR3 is CASTREESPLHF. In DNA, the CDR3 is TGTGCCAGCACCCGAGAAGAGTCACCCCTCCACTTT.

The CDR3 sequence: CAWSVLAGKQFF. As DNA, the CDR3 is TGTGCCTGGAGTGTACTAGCGGGGAAGCAGTTCTTC. This sequence joins TRBV30 and TRBJ2-1, with 10 bases matching TRBD2. The CDR3 is 12 amino acids. J gave up 11 bases and V 0 bases, and 1 base lay outside the gene matches. Germline V gene sequence: CDR1 GTSNPN, CDR2 SVGIG (reference sequence).